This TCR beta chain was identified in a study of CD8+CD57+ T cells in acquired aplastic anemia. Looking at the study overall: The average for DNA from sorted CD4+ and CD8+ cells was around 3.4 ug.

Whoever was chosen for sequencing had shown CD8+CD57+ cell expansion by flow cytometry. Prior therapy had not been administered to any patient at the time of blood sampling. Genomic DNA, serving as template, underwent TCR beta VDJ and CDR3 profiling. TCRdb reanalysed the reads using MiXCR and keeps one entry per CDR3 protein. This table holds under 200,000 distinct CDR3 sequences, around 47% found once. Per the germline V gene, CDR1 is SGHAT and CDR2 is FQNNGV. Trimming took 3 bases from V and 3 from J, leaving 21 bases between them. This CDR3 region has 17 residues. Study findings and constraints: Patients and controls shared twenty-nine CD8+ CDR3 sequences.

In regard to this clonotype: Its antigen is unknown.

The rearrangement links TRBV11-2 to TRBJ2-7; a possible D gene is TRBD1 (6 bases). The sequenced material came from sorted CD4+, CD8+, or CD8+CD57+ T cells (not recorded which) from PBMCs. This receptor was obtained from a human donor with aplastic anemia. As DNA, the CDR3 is TGTGCCAGCAGCTTGGGCCTCGACAGGCTGAGACGCTACGAGCAGTACTTC. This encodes CASSLGLDRLRRYEQYF.